Below, 10 T cell receptor beta chains from the same sample are listed, as sequenced in a study of post-analysis software for immune sequencing data. Study-wide results and limits: A handful of TRBV segments appeared more often in patients than in controls, and TRBV5-6, TRBV5-1 and TRBV20-1 were among these.

The TCR beta cDNA libraries contained unique molecular identifiers. A single record per CDR3 protein comes from TCRdb applying MiXCR to the PCR reads. Counted here are hundreds of thousands of distinct CDR3 sequences, 40% to 50% occurring once; the ten biggest clones make up 1.5% to 2%. Their antigen targets remain unknown. The sequenced sample consisted of blood. These receptors were collected from a girl aged 10 to 17 with multiple sclerosis.

This clonotype was detected only a few times. The chain employs TRBV6-5 and TRBJ2-1; 9 bases line up with TRBD2. The length of the CDR3 is 15 residues. The ends lost 3 bases at V and 4 bases at J; junction bases unmatched: 4. CDR1 is MNHEY, CDR2 SVGAGI, per germline. As DNA, the CDR3 is TGTGCCAGCAGTTATCGCGGGAGGGCTTACAATGAGCAGTTCTTC. Its translation: CASSYRGRAYNEQFF.

This rearrangement joins TRBV7-8 to TRBJ2-7; perhaps TRBD2 as D (5 bases). CDR1 SGHVS and CDR2 FQNEAQ come from the germline V gene. This CDR3 has 13 residues. V dropped 1 base and J dropped 7 bases, with 11 bases sitting between them. CDR3 nucleotides: TGTGCCAGCAGCTTAGACAGACGGAGGGAGCAGTACTTC. This sequence encodes CASSLDRRREQYF.

This clonotype showed up just a few times. The CDR3 reads CASRRTSGVNTQYF. In DNA form, the CDR3 reads TGTGCCAGCAGGAGAACTAGCGGGGTGAATACGCAGTATTTT. The chain links TRBV2 to TRBJ2-3; TRBD2 aligns across 10 bases. V lost 6 bases and J lost 7; bases outside the gene matches: 7. Germline CDR1 SNHLY, CDR2 FYNNEI. The CDR3 contains 14 residues.

This rearrangement joins TRBV29-1 to TRBJ1-1; perhaps TRBD1 as D (6 bases). CDR1 SQVTM and CDR2 ANQGSEA come from the germline V gene. Deletions cut 7 bases from V and 1 base from J, with 10 bases between. The CDR3 has 12 amino acids. This CDR3 reads CSAEDRNTEAFF. Here the CDR3 DNA reads TGCAGCGCTGAGGACAGGAACACTGAAGCTTTCTTT.

CDR3 region: CAISESFGIYPQFF. The CDR3 DNA sequence: TGTGCCATCAGTGAGTCGTTTGGGATTTACCCGCAGTTCTTC. This chain links TRBV10-3 with TRBJ2-1; D remains ambiguous. The CDR3 extends over 14 amino acids. V lost 0 bases and J 12 bases, leaving 15 bases between the germline ends. The V gene's germline CDR1 is ENHRY and CDR2 SYGVKD.

The chain couples TRBV4-2 to TRBJ2-3; 11 bases match TRBD2. The CDR3 runs 16 residues. Germline V lookup: CDR1 LGHNA, CDR2 YNFKEQ. J gave up 2 bases and V 3 bases, and 4 bases lay outside the gene matches. The chain's CDR3 is CASSQHSGGATDTQYF. In DNA form, the CDR3 reads TGTGCCAGCAGCCAGCATAGCGGGGGGGCCACAGATACGCAGTATTTT.

V gene TRBV7-8 combines with J gene TRBJ1-5; D might be TRBD1 (5 bases). Germline V gene sequence: CDR1 SGHVS, CDR2 FQNEAQ. With 1 base removed from V and 7 bases from J, the gap between germline ends came to 14 bases. This CDR3 region has 15 residues. DNA for the CDR3: TGTGCCAGCAGCTTAGTGGGGGGGAACGGACAGCCCCAGCATTTT. Its translation: CASSLVGGNGQPQHF.

The sample holds many counts of this clonotype. V gene TRBV5-1 combines with J gene TRBJ1-6; 9 nucleotides match TRBD1. The length of the CDR3 is 16 residues. The germline CDR1 and CDR2 sequences are SGHRS and YFSETQ. V lost 0 bases to trimming and J lost 9 bases; unmatched junction nucleotides: 7. CDR3 amino acids: CASSLELGTGTSPLHF. CDR3 DNA sequence: TGCGCCAGCAGCTTGGAGTTGGGGACAGGGACTTCACCCCTCCACTTT.

V is TRBV11-2 and J is TRBJ2-5; D could derive from TRBD1 or TRBD2 (6 bases each). Trimming stripped 0 bases from V and 5 bases from J, with 13 bases between. In germline, CDR1 is SGHAT, CDR2 FQNNGV. The CDR3 loop spans 15 amino acids. CDR3 DNA: TGTGCCAGCAGCTTAGAAACAGGGACTTGGGAGACCCAGTACTTC. Translation gives CASSLETGTWETQYF.

V gene TRBV12-3 or TRBV12-4 combines with J gene TRBJ1-2, with a tentative D call TRBD1 (6 bases). V lost 3 bases and J lost 3, with 17 bases in between. The CDR3 contains 16 residues. As DNA, the CDR3 is TGTGCCAGCAGTTTGGGGGGGCTTTGGTGTGACTATGGCTACACCTTC. It encodes CASSLGGLWCDYGYTF.